This T cell receptor (beta chain) originates from a study of CD8+CD57+ T cells in acquired aplastic anemia. Regarding the study as a whole: There were 25 to 35 CD8+ CDR3 sequences that occurred in both patients and controls. Researchers reported that CD8+ Simpson's diversity was not significantly different in patients versus controls.

All patients picked for sequencing had shown, by flow cytometry, an expansion of CD8+CD57+ cells. The enrolled patients all had severe acquired aplastic anemia. There was no therapy given to any patient before the blood sampling took place. In this sample, this clonotype turned up once. Its antigen is as yet unknown. Germline CDR1 reads SGHTA; CDR2 reads FQGTGA. This CDR3 contains 14 residues. With 5 bases removed from V and 0 bases from J, the gap between germline ends came to 8 bases. The study profiled TCR beta VDJ and CDR3 using genomic DNA as template. TCRdb used MiXCR to reprocess the reads, holding one entry per CDR3 protein. Found here are fewer than 250,000 distinct CDR3 sequences, around half of them singletons; the top ten hold 7.8%.

The chain joins TRBV7-3 to TRBJ1-3; D is unresolved. The source material was sorted CD4+, CD8+, or CD8+CD57+ T cells (not recorded which) from PBMCs. The TCR was taken from a human donor with aplastic anemia. The CDR3 bases are TGTGCCAGCAGCCCCGTTCCCTCTGGAAACACCATATATTTT. Translating it yields CASSPVPSGNTIYF.